The 13 T cell receptor beta chains given below trace back to one sample, sequenced in a study of blood T cell repertoires in COVID-19. Generated by immunoSEQ multiplex PCR, the TCRdb table keeps only in-frame clones and is missing some. The sample holds about 50,000 clones, around 90% seen once. Source material: peripheral blood. These receptors originate from a human donor in a cohort sampled during active COVID-19.

The V and J genes are TRBV7-2 and TRBJ1-1; 9 positions agree with TRBD1. Germline-derived CDR1 and CDR2 are SGHTA and FQGNSA. This CDR3 region has 17 residues. The V gene end was trimmed by 1 base and the J gene end by 5 bases; junction bases not matched to a gene: 11. CDR3 bases: TGTGCCAGCAGCTTAGAGGGGACAGGGTTTATAGGTACTGAAGCTTTCTTT. Protein sequence: CASSLEGTGFIGTEAFF.

The chain uses TRBV2 and TRBJ2-3; 7 positions agree with TRBD1. The CDR3 totals 12 residues. Germline CDR1 is SNHLY and CDR2 is FYNNEI. The ends lost 6 bases at V and 8 bases at J; junction bases unmatched: 5. The CDR3 region is CASRRDRATQYF. The CDR3 nucleotides are TGTGCCAGCAGGCGAGACAGGGCTACGCAGTATTTT.

This clone was recorded a few times. In nucleotides, the CDR3 is TGTGCCAGCCGAAAAACAGGGTCGTCCTACGAGCAGTACTTC. It translates to CASRKTGSSYEQYF. This chain links TRBV27 with TRBJ2-7; possible D gene TRBD1, 6 bases. Germline CDR1 is MNHEY and CDR2 is SMNVEV (reference sequence). There are 14 residues in the CDR3. The V gene lost 8 bases and the J gene lost 1 base, with 15 bases spanning the gap.

This chain joins TRBV18 and TRBJ2-3, with no clear D. CDR3 length: 13 residues. The germline V and J ends were trimmed by 4 bases and 0 bases, with 5 bases remaining between them. Germline values: CDR1 KGHSH, CDR2 LQKENI. CDR3 DNA sequence: TGTGCCAGCTCACGAGTCAGCACAGATACGCAGTATTTT. This translates into CASSRVSTDTQYF.

The genes are TRBV27 and TRBJ2-7; D uncertain. The V end lost 4 bases, the J end lost 0 bases, and 13 bases lay between the germline ends. The CDR3 totals 15 residues. Germline assignment: CDR1 MNHEY and CDR2 SMNVEV (reference sequence). The CDR3, as DNA: TGTGCCAGCAGTTCCCTCAGCGAGAGCTCCTACGAGCAGTACTTC. Protein product: CASSSLSESSYEQYF.

The CDR3 sequence is CASSYSDTEAFF. CDR3 in DNA: TGTGCCAGCAGTTATTCCGACACTGAAGCTTTCTTT. The chain has TRBV28 and TRBJ1-1; D unclear. V was clipped by 4 bases and J by 3 bases, with 6 bases between them. In germline, CDR1 is MDHEN, CDR2 SYDVKM. The CDR3 runs 12 residues.

The V gene is TRBV4-1, the J gene TRBJ1-1; TRBD1 matches at 8 bases. Trimming took 1 base from V and 0 from J; bases not matched to a gene: 13. Germline CDR1 is MGHRA and CDR2 is YSYEKL. CDR3 length: 19 residues. In nucleotides, the CDR3 is TGCGCCAGCAGCCAAGGGAGACAGGGGTTGACATCTGTGAACACTGAAGCTTTCTTT. Protein product: CASSQGRQGLTSVNTEAFF.

This CDR3 reads CASSTGTGDEKLFF. Here the CDR3 DNA reads TGTGCCAGTAGTACCGGGACAGGGGATGAAAAACTGTTTTTT. The V gene is TRBV19, the J gene TRBJ1-4; TRBD1 agrees at 10 bases. Germline V gene sequence: CDR1 LNHDA, CDR2 SQIVND (reference sequence). V was clipped by 4 bases and J by 6 bases; unmatched bases: 2. The CDR3 extends over 14 amino acids.

The chain joins TRBV6-5 to TRBJ2-1; D is possibly TRBD1 (5 bases). Germline V gives CDR1 MNHEY, CDR2 SVGAGI. CDR3 length: 13 residues. With 4 bases removed from V and 9 bases from J, the gap between germline ends came to 13 bases. CDR3 region: CASSFLQGGEQFF. The CDR3 DNA sequence: TGTGCCAGCAGTTTCCTCCAGGGCGGTGAGCAGTTCTTC.

V is TRBV10-3 and J is TRBJ2-7, with D unclear. In germline, CDR1 is ENHRY, CDR2 SYGVKD. The CDR3 is made up of 15 amino acids. V dropped 6 bases and J dropped 0 bases, with 15 bases sitting between them. The CDR3 DNA sequence: TGTGCCATCAGCGCCCTAGGAAACCTCTCCTACGAGCAGTACTTC. Translated: CAISALGNLSYEQYF.

V gene TRBV28 combines with J gene TRBJ2-7; TRBD2 is a possible D gene (7 bases). CDR3 size: 15 residues. The germline CDR1 and CDR2 sequences are MDHEN and SYDVKM. Trimming left V 6 bases short and J 0 bases short, with 15 bases between. The CDR3 sequence is CASRGGAPYSYEQYF. Written as DNA, the CDR3 is TGTGCCAGCAGGGGGGGGGCGCCGTACTCCTACGAGCAGTACTTC.

V gene TRBV4-1 combines with J gene TRBJ2-1; 8 bases match TRBD2. The V gene end was trimmed by 1 base and the J gene end by 7 bases; junction bases not matched to a gene: 6. Germline V gene sequence: CDR1 MGHRA, CDR2 YSYEKL. There are 15 residues in the CDR3. Here the CDR3 reads CASSQALGRANEQFF. As DNA, the CDR3 is TGCGCCAGCAGCCAAGCGCTCGGGAGGGCGAATGAGCAGTTCTTC.

The count of this clone is one. V is TRBV6-5 and J is TRBJ1-4; 9 bases line up with TRBD1. CDR3 length: 15 amino acids. V was pared by 6 bases and J by 8 bases, with 10 bases of the junction left unmatched. Looked up from germline, CDR1 is MNHEY and CDR2 is SVGAGI. CDR3 in DNA: TGTGCCAGCAGCTCCGGGACAGGGAGATCGGAAAAACTGTTTTTT. Encoded protein: CASSSGTGRSEKLFF.